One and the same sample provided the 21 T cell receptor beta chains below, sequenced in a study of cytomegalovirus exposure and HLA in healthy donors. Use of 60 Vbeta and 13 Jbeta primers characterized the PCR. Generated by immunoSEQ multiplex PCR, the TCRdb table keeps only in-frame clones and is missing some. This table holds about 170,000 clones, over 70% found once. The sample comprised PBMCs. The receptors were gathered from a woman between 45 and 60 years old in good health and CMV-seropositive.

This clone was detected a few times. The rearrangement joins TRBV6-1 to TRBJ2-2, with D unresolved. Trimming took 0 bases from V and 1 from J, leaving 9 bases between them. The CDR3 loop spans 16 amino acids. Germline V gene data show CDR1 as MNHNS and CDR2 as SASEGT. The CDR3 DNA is TGTGCCAGCAGTGAAGCGATGGGCCGGAACACCGGGGAGCTGTTTTTT. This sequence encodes CASSEAMGRNTGELFF.

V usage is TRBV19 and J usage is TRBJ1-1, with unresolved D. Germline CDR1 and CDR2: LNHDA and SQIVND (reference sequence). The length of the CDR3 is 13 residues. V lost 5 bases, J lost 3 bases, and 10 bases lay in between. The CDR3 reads CASSAHKDTEAFF. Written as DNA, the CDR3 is TGTGCCAGTAGTGCACACAAAGACACTGAAGCTTTCTTT.

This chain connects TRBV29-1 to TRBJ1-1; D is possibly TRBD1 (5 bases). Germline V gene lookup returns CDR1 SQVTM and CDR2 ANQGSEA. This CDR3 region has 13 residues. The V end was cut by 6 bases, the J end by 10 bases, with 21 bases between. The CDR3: CSVGKGQGFAAFF. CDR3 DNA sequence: TGCAGCGTGGGAAAGGGGCAGGGTTTTGCAGCTTTCTTT.

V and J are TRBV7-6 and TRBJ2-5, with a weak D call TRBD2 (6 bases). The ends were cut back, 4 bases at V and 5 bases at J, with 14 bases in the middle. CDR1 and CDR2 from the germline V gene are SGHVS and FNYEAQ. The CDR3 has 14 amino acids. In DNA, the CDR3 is TGTGCCAGCAGCTCTTCTAATGGGGGGGAGACCCAGTACTTC. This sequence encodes CASSSSNGGETQYF. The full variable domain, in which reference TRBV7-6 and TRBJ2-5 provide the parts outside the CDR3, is GAGVSQSPRYKVTKRGQDVALRCDPISGHVSLYWYRQALGQGPEFLTYFNYEAQQDKSGLPNDRFSAERPEGSISTLTIQRTEQRDSAMYRCASSSSNGGETQYFGPGTRLLVL.

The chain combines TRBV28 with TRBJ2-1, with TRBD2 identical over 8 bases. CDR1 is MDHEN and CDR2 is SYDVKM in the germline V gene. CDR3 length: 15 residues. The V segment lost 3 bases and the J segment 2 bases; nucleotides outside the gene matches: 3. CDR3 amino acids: CASSFNSGAYNEQFF. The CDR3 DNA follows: TGTGCCAGCAGTTTCAATAGCGGGGCCTACAATGAGCAGTTCTTC.

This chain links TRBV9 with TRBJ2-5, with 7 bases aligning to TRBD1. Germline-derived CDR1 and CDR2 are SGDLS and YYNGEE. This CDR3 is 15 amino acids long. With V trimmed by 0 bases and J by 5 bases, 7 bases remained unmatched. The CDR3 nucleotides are TGTGCCAGCAGCGTAGGGGTAGGGGGCGGCGAGACCCAGTACTTC. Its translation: CASSVGVGGGETQYF.

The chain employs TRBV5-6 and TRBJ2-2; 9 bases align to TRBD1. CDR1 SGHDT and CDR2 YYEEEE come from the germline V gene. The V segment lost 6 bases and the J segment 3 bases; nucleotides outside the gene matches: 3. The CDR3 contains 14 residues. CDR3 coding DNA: TGTGCCAGCAACAGGGGGCTCGACACCGGGGAGCTGTTTTTT. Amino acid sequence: CASNRGLDTGELFF.

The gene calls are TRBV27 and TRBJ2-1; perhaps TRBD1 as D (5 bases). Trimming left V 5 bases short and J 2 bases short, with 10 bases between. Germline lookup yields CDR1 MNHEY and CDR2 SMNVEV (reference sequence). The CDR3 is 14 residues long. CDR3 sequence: CASSAGLTYNEQFF. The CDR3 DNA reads TGTGCCAGCAGTGCAGGGCTCACCTACAATGAGCAGTTCTTC.

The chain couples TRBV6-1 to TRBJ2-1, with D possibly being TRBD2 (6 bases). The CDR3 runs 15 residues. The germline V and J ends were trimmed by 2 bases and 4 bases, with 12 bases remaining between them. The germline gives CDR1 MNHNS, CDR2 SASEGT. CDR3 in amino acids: CASSEFSGPYNEQFF. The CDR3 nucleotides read TGTGCCAGCAGTGAATTTAGCGGCCCGTACAATGAGCAGTTCTTC.

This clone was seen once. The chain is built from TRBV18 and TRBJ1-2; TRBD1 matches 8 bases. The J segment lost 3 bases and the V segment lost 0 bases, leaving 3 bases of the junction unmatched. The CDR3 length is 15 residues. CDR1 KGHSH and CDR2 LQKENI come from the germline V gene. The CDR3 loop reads CASSPPGTGYYGYTF. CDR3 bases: TGTGCCAGCTCACCACCCGGGACAGGCTACTATGGCTACACCTTC.

CDR3 sequence (DNA): TGTGCCAGCAGCCTCCTCCAGGGTGGGGCAGATACGCAGTATTTT. This encodes CASSLLQGGADTQYF. This chain uses TRBV11-2 with TRBJ2-3; tentatively, D is TRBD1 (5 bases). The CDR3 has 15 amino acids. CDR1 and CDR2 (germline): SGHAT, FQNNGV. Trimming pared 5 bases from V and 4 bases from J, leaving 16 bases between.

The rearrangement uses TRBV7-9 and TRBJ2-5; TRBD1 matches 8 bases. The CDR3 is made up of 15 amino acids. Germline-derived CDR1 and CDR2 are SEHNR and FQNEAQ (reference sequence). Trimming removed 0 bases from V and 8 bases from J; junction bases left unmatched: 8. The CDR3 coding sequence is TGTGCCAGCAGCTTAGCGGACAGGGACCCCCTTACCCAGTACTTC. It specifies CASSLADRDPLTQYF. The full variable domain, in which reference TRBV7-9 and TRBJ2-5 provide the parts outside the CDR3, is DTGVSQNPRHKITKRGQNVTFRCDPISEHNRLYWYRQTLGQGPEFLTYFQNEAQLEKSRLLSDRFSAERPKGSFSTLEIQRTEQGDSAMYLCASSLADRDPLTQYFGPGTRLLVL.

The CDR3 DNA reads as TGTGCCTGGAGGGGACTCCAAGAGACCCAGTACTTC. This gives the protein CAWRGLQETQYF. The chain couples TRBV5-4 to TRBJ2-5; D possibly corresponds to TRBD2 (6 bases). The V end was cut by 10 bases, the J end by 1 base, with 11 bases between. The CDR3 is 12 amino acids. The germline gives CDR1 SGHNT, CDR2 YYREEE (reference sequence).

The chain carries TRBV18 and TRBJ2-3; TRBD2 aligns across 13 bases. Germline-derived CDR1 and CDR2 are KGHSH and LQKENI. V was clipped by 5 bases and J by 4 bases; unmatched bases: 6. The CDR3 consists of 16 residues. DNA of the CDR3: TGTGCCAGCTCATTGCGGACTAGCGGGGGCTCAGATACGCAGTATTTT. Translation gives CASSLRTSGGSDTQYF.

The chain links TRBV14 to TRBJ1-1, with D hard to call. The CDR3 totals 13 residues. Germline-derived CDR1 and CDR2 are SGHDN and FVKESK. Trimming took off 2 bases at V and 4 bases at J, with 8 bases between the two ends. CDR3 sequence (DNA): TGTGCCAGCAGCCAAATTAGTGTCACTGAAGCTTTCTTT. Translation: CASSQISVTEAFF.

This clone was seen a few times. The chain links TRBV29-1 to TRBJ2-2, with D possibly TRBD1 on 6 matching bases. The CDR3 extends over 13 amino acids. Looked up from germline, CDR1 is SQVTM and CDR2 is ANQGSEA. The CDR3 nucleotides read TGCGGATTCGACAGGTCGAACACCGGGGAGCTGTTTTTT. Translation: CGFDRSNTGELFF.

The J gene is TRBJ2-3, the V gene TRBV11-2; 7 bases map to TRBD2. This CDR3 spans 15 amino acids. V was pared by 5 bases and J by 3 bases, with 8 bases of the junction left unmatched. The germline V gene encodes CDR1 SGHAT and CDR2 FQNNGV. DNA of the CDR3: TGTGCCAGCAGCCTGGCGGGGAGGGAAACAGATACGCAGTATTTT. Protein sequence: CASSLAGRETDTQYF. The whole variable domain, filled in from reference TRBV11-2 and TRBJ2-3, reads EAGVAQSPRYKIIEKRQSVAFWCNPISGHATLYWYQQILGQGPKLLIQFQNNGVVDDSQLPKDRFSAERLKGVDSTLKIQPAKLEDSAVYLCASSLAGRETDTQYFGPGTRLTVL.

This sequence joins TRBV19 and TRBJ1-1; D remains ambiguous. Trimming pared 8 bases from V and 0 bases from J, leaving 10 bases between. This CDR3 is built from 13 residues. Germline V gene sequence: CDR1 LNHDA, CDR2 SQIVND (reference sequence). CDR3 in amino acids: CASPSLMNTEAFF. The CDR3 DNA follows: TGTGCCAGTCCCAGTCTCATGAACACTGAAGCTTTCTTT.

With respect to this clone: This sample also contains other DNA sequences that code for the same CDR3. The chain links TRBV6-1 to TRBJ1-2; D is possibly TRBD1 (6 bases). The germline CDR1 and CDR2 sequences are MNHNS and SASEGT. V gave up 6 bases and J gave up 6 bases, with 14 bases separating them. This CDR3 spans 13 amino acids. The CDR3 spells CASRLQGKDGYTF. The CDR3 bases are TGTGCCAGCAGGCTACAGGGTAAGGATGGCTACACCTTC.

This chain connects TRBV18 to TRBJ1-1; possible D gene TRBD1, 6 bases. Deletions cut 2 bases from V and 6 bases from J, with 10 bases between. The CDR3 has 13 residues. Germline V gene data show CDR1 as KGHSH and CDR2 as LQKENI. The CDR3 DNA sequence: TGTGCCAGCTCACCAACAGGGTCTTCTGAAGCTTTCTTT. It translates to CASSPTGSSEAFF. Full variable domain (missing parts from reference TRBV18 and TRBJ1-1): NAGVMQNPRHLVRRRGQEARLRCSPMKGHSHVYWYRQLPEEGLKFMVYLQKENIIDESGMPKERFSAEFPKEGPSILRIQQVVRGDSAAYFCASSPTGSSEAFFGQGTRLTVV.

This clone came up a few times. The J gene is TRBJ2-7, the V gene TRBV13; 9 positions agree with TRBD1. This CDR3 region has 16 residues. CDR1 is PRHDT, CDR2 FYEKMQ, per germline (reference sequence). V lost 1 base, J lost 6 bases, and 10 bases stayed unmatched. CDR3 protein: CASSLATTGGKTEQYF. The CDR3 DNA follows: TGTGCCAGCAGCTTAGCCACGACAGGGGGAAAAACCGAGCAGTACTTC. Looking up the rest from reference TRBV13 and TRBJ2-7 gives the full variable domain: AAGVIQSPRHLIKEKRETATLKCYPIPRHDTVYWYQQGPGQDPQFLISFYEKMQSDKGSIPDRFSAQQFSDYHSELNMSSLELGDSALYFCASSLATTGGKTEQYFGPGTRLTVT.